This entry lists 27 T cell receptor beta chains sequenced from one sample in a study of T cells in narcolepsy. Some clones are missing from TCRdb's copy, which holds only in-frame ones; the method was immunoSEQ multiplex PCR. The sample consists of roughly 40,000 clones, about 85% of them appearing once. Sequenced input: CD45RA- memory CD4+ T cells from PBMCs. The receptor set was obtained from a human donor with narcolepsy.

The count of this clone is one. The rearrangement joins TRBV4-3 to TRBJ1-5; D is unresolved. Germline lookup yields CDR1 LGHNA and CDR2 YSLEER. V was cut by 4 bases and J by 6 bases, with 25 bases left in between. This CDR3 is built from 18 residues. The CDR3 region has the DNA TGCGCCAGCAGCCCAAGTATAATCCTTACACGAGAAACTCAGCCCCAGCATTTT. Its translation is CASSPSIILTRETQPQHF.

The chain has TRBV4-1 and TRBJ2-3; TRBD1 aligns across 8 bases. The CDR3 totals 13 residues. V trimming: 4 bases; J trimming: 5 bases; junction bases outside the gene matches: 2. Per the germline V gene, CDR1 is MGHRA and CDR2 is YSYEKL. The CDR3 region has the DNA TGCGCCAGCAGCCCGGGACAGGAAGATACGCAGTATTTT. Its translation is CASSPGQEDTQYF.

This clone showed up just once. This chain connects TRBV9 to TRBJ2-1; D remains unclear. The CDR3 consists of 13 residues. Germline assignment: CDR1 SGDLS and CDR2 YYNGEE. Trimming left V 4 bases short and J 9 bases short, with 14 bases between. CDR3 DNA: TGTGCCAGCAGCCTTACCCGGACGGGTGAGCAGTTCTTC. It translates to CASSLTRTGEQFF.

J is TRBJ1-2 and V is TRBV6-6; D is undetermined. The germline V gene has CDR1 MNHNY and CDR2 SVGAGI (reference sequence). The V end lost 6 bases, the J end lost 8 bases, and 7 bases lay between the germline ends. This CDR3 region has 10 residues. CDR3 loop: CASSRRGYTF. In DNA form, the CDR3 reads TGTGCCAGCAGCCGGAGGGGCTACACCTTC.

V usage is TRBV11-2 and J usage is TRBJ1-4; possibly TRBD1 for D (6 bases). Trimming took off 4 bases at V and 7 bases at J, with 13 bases between the two ends. Germline CDR1 and CDR2: SGHAT and FQNNGV. The CDR3 spans 14 residues. The CDR3 region has the DNA TGTGCCAGCAGCTACAACAGGGTTAGTGAAAAACTGTTTTTT. Translating it yields CASSYNRVSEKLFF.

The chain combines TRBV2 with TRBJ2-5; either TRBD1 or TRBD2 may fit D (5 bases each). Trimming shortened V by 6 bases and J by 1 base, and 21 bases separated the two germline ends. Per germline, CDR1 SNHLY and CDR2 FYNNEI. The CDR3 runs to 17 residues. The CDR3 nucleotides are TGTGCCAGCAGACCTAAGCTACAGAGGGGCATCCAAGAGACCCAGTACTTC. This encodes CASRPKLQRGIQETQYF.

This chain connects TRBV27 to TRBJ2-7; the D gene could be TRBD1 or TRBD2 (5 bases each). The CDR3 runs to 15 residues. Germline V lookup: CDR1 MNHEY, CDR2 SMNVEV (reference sequence). Trimming removed 0 bases at V and 0 bases at J, with 9 bases between. CDR3 nucleotide sequence: TGTGCCAGCAGTTTATCGGGACGAATCTCCTACGAGCAGTACTTC. Amino acid sequence: CASSLSGRISYEQYF.

V and J are TRBV11-3 and TRBJ2-5, with 11 bases fitting TRBD2. This CDR3 spans 17 amino acids. The germline V gene has CDR1 SGHNT and CDR2 YENEEA. V lost 5 bases, J lost 2 bases, and 10 bases stayed unmatched. The CDR3 sequence is CASSPPSGGPLQETQYF. The CDR3 DNA reads as TGTGCCAGCAGCCCACCTAGCGGGGGGCCTCTGCAAGAGACCCAGTACTTC.

This sequence joins TRBV5-1 and TRBJ1-6; no definite D call. Trimming took off 1 base at V and 5 bases at J, with 7 bases between the two ends. CDR1 and CDR2 from the germline V gene are SGHRS and YFSETQ. This CDR3 comprises 14 residues. CDR3 residues: CASSLRGNNSPLHF. CDR3 coding DNA: TGCGCCAGCAGCTTGCGAGGAAATAATTCACCCCTCCACTTT.

V usage is TRBV28 and J usage is TRBJ2-7; D is possibly TRBD1 or TRBD2 (5 bases each). The germline V gene encodes CDR1 MDHEN and CDR2 SYDVKM. The ends were cut back, 8 bases at V and 3 bases at J, with 8 bases in the middle. The CDR3 sequence is 11 residues long. The CDR3 nucleotides are TGTGCCAGCCTGGGACGCTACGAGCAGTACTTC. As protein: CASLGRYEQYF.

The V call is TRBV6-1, the J call TRBJ1-1; 9 nucleotides line up with TRBD1. The V segment lost 8 bases and the J segment 5 bases; nucleotides outside the gene matches: 9. Germline loops: CDR1 MNHNS, CDR2 SASEGT. The CDR3 covers 14 residues. The CDR3 loop reads CASDTGGRPTEAFF. In nucleotides, the CDR3 is TGTGCCAGCGACACAGGGGGCCGTCCGACTGAAGCTTTCTTT.

J is TRBJ2-7 and V is TRBV5-4, with 12 positions matching TRBD2. J lost 6 bases, V lost 3 bases, and 10 bases had no gene match. This CDR3 is 16 amino acids long. Germline V gene data show CDR1 as SGHNT and CDR2 as YYREEE (reference sequence). CDR3 in amino acids: CASSSTSGGQIGEQYF. The CDR3 coding sequence is TGTGCCAGCAGCTCTACTAGCGGGGGGCAGATTGGCGAGCAGTACTTC. Together with reference TRBV5-4 and TRBJ2-7, the CDR3 gives the full variable domain: ETGVTQSPTHLIKTRGQQVTLRCSSQSGHNTVSWYQQALGQGPQFIFQYYREEENGRGNFPPRFSGLQFPNYSSELNVNALELDDSALYLCASSSTSGGQIGEQYFGPGTRLTVT.

The chain uses TRBV30 and TRBJ1-5; TRBD1 is a possible D gene (5 bases). CDR1 GTSNPN and CDR2 SVGIG come from the germline V gene (reference sequence). The CDR3 runs 13 residues. V dropped 1 base and J dropped 7 bases, with 11 bases sitting between them. This CDR3 is CAWSATGDQPQHF. The DNA of the CDR3 is TGTGCCTGGAGTGCAACCGGGGACCAGCCCCAGCATTTT. Filled out from reference TRBV30 and TRBJ1-5, the complete variable domain reads SQTIHQWPATLVQPVGSPLSLECTVEGTSNPNLYWYRQAAGRGLQLLFYSVGIGQISSEVPQNLSASRPQDRQFILSSKKLLLSDSGFYLCAWSATGDQPQHFGDGTRLSIL.

This clone was counted only a few times. Distinct nucleotide sequences in the sample also encode this CDR3. V usage is TRBV18 and J usage is TRBJ2-5, with D unclear. Looked up from germline, CDR1 is KGHSH and CDR2 is LQKENI. Trimming cost V 3 bases and J 2 bases, with 1 base left between them. The CDR3 runs to 11 residues. CDR3: CASSPQETQYF. CDR3 nucleotides: TGTGCCAGCTCACCTCAAGAGACCCAGTACTTC.

The chain uses TRBV7-2 and TRBJ2-5, with no clear D. This CDR3 comprises 15 residues. Trimming left V 1 base short and J 5 bases short, with 14 bases between. Germline assignment: CDR1 SGHTA and CDR2 FQGNSA. CDR3 DNA: TGTGCCAGCAGCTTAGGGTCTGCCCCGAGGGAGACCCAGTACTTC. Its protein is CASSLGSAPRETQYF.

The chain is built from TRBV5-4 and TRBJ1-1; 8 bases map to TRBD1. The CDR3 spans 13 residues. The germline V gene has CDR1 SGHNT and CDR2 YYREEE (reference sequence). J was trimmed by 3 bases and V by 3 bases; bases with no gene match: 1. CDR3 DNA sequence: TGTGCCAGCAGCTGGGGACAGGACACTGAAGCTTTCTTT. Protein product: CASSWGQDTEAFF.

A word on this clone: The sample holds other DNA sequences that translate to the same CDR3. J is TRBJ2-1 and V is TRBV9; TRBD2 agrees at 10 bases. V shed 2 bases and J 4 bases; nucleotides not matched to a gene: 3. Per germline, CDR1 SGDLS and CDR2 YYNGEE. This CDR3 comprises 15 residues. The CDR3 protein is CASSVSSGGYNEQFF. The CDR3 DNA reads as TGTGCCAGCAGCGTTTCTAGCGGGGGTTACAATGAGCAGTTCTTC.

V and J are TRBV5-1 and TRBJ2-4, with D possibly being TRBD2 (5 bases). The CDR3 length is 14 residues. The V and J ends lost 4 bases and 7 bases respectively, with 15 bases between them. CDR1 is SGHRS, CDR2 YFSETQ, per germline. The CDR3 loop is CASSLTGETNIQYF. CDR3 DNA: TGCGCCAGCAGCCTCACCGGGGAGACGAACATTCAGTACTTC.

The chain recombines TRBV5-4 with TRBJ1-6; possibly TRBD1 for D (5 bases). Germline V gene data show CDR1 as SGHNT and CDR2 as YYREEE (reference sequence). The V end lost 0 bases, the J end lost 6 bases, and 7 bases lay between the germline ends. The CDR3 runs 14 residues. The chain's CDR3 is CASSLGQTNSPLHF. CDR3 bases: TGTGCCAGCAGCTTGGGACAGACTAATTCACCCCTCCACTTT.

V and J are TRBV5-4 and TRBJ2-5; tentatively, D is TRBD2 (6 bases). V was trimmed by 0 bases and J by 4 bases, leaving 10 bases between them. Looked up from germline, CDR1 is SGHNT and CDR2 is YYREEE (reference sequence). The CDR3 is 14 residues long. The CDR3 nucleotides are TGTGCCAGCAGCTTGGTAGCGGATTTAGAGACCCAGTACTTC. This translates into CASSLVADLETQYF.

This clone has just one count. This chain's CDR3 is CASSLEWARGGGYTF. The CDR3 DNA is TGTGCCAGCAGCTTAGAGTGGGCAAGGGGAGGCGGCTACACCTTC. This chain joins TRBV7-2 and TRBJ1-2; D is perhaps TRBD1 (5 bases). The germline gives CDR1 SGHTA, CDR2 FQGNSA. V was cut by 1 base and J by 8 bases, with 17 bases left in between. The CDR3 extends over 15 amino acids.

This chain links TRBV11-3 with TRBJ2-2; the D call may be TRBD1 or TRBD2 (5 bases each). The germline V gene encodes CDR1 SGHNT and CDR2 YENEEA. The V and J ends lost 3 bases and 6 bases respectively, with 14 bases between them. The CDR3 is made up of 15 amino acids. CDR3 amino acids: CASSFMGTDSGELFF. CDR3 nucleotide sequence: TGTGCCAGCAGCTTCATGGGGACGGACTCCGGGGAGCTGTTTTTT.

The gene calls are TRBV29-1 and TRBJ1-1; D is unclear. This CDR3 has 10 amino acids. The germline V gene has CDR1 SQVTM and CDR2 ANQGSEA. The V and J ends lost 7 bases and 8 bases respectively, with 11 bases between them. CDR3 protein: CSGYDMEAFF. Written as DNA, the CDR3 is TGCAGCGGCTATGATATGGAAGCTTTCTTT.

The chain uses TRBV7-2 and TRBJ2-5, with 8 bases identical to TRBD2. Judging by the DNA end, TRBJ2-7 fits better; the J call may be wrong. CDR3 length equals 16 residues. Germline V CDR1 and CDR2: SGHTA, FQGNSA. The CDR3 coding sequence is TGTGCCAGCAGCCAGCGGACTAGCCTAAACTCTTACGAGCAGTACTTC. Protein sequence: CASSQRTSLNSYEQYF.

This sequence joins TRBV5-6 and TRBJ1-3; D is ambiguous. With 2 bases removed from V and 2 bases from J, the gap between germline ends came to 11 bases. This CDR3 spans 15 amino acids. CDR1 SGHDT and CDR2 YYEEEE come from the germline V gene. CDR3 loop: CASSLPVGAGNTIYF. CDR3 nucleotide sequence: TGTGCCAGCAGCTTACCGGTCGGGGCTGGAAACACCATATATTTT. Full variable domain (rest looked up from reference TRBV5-6 and TRBJ1-3): DAGVTQSPTHLIKTRGQQVTLRCSPKSGHDTVSWYQQALGQGPQFIFQYYEEEERQRGNFPDRFSGHQFPNYSSELNVNALLLGDSALYLCASSLPVGAGNTIYFGEGSWLTVV.

This chain links TRBV30 with TRBJ1-6, with D maybe TRBD1 (6 bases). The CDR3 is 17 amino acids. Germline V CDR1 and CDR2: GTSNPN, SVGIG (reference sequence). The ends were cut back, 2 bases at V and 9 bases at J, with 23 bases in the middle. CDR3 residues: CAWSSNRVRGNGSPLHF. Here the CDR3 DNA reads TGTGCCTGGAGTTCTAACAGGGTCAGGGGAAATGGTTCACCCCTCCACTTT.

The chain links TRBV4-3 to TRBJ2-5; possible D gene TRBD1, 6 bases. Gene TRBJ2-7 matches the end of the DNA better, so the J call may be wrong. The CDR3 totals 16 residues. Looked up from germline, CDR1 is LGHNA and CDR2 is YSLEER. CDR3 nucleotide sequence: TGCGCCAGCAGCCATTTCCTACAGGGTACGACGGTCGAGCAGTACTTC. As protein: CASSHFLQGTTVEQYF.